The source of this TCR beta chain is a study of T cell responses to AZD1222 COVID-19 vaccine. Whole-study results and caveats: Reports say nearly half of spike-specific TCRs go after unmutated variant regions. Donors in the cohort were predominantly white British and more often female, and clonal diversity was possibly underestimated.

Profiled with immunoSEQ multiplex PCR; TCRdb holds only in-frame clones, not every one. Of under 200,000 clones listed, around 90% are singletons. About this clone itself: What it binds is unknown.

Trimming removed 3 bases at V and 2 bases at J, with 20 bases between. This CDR3 has 19 amino acids. The germline CDR1 and CDR2 sequences are MNHEY and SMNVEV (reference sequence). The receptor was isolated from an adult who received the AZD1222 COVID-19 vaccine. The chain is built from TRBV27 and TRBJ2-6; no definite D call. This material consisted of peripheral blood, taken 28 days after the second AZD1222 dose. The CDR3 region has the DNA TGTGCCAGCAGTTTCTTTGGAGTCGCAGGTTTGACTGGGGCCAACGTCCTGACTTTC. It encodes CASSFFGVAGLTGANVLTF. The whole variable domain, remainder taken from reference TRBV27 and TRBJ2-6, is EAQVTQNPRYLITVTGKKLTVTCSQNMNHEYMSWYRQDPGLGLRQIYYSMNVEVTDKGDVPEGYKVSRKEKRNFPLILESPSPNQTSLYFCASSFFGVAGLTGANVLTFGAGSRLTVL.